This TCR beta chain stems from a study of blood T cell repertoires in COVID-19. Study overall: The origin of the acute and convalescent COVID-19 samples was the United States, Italy and Spain.

In the source study's methods: Cell counts per sample came from amplifying reference gene primers. Repertoires were generated with immunoSEQ multiplex PCR, while TCRdb's copy carries only in-frame clones and drops some. V, J and clone size are those of that table, while D and trimming were read from the DNA. The sample contains fewer than 400,000 clones, approximately 84% of which appear only once. This clone showed up just a few times. V dropped 3 bases and J dropped 7 bases, with 10 bases sitting between them. This CDR3 contains 13 residues. The germline V gene encodes CDR1 MDHEN and CDR2 SYDVKM. Recruitment covered roughly 24 US areas and drew participants whose ages spanned 18 to 89 years. Participant reports of clinical history set cohort assignment.

Sequenced: PBMCs or T cells enriched from blood (not recorded which). The chain employs TRBV28 and TRBJ1-5, with D unresolved. The TCR originated in a man aged 25-45 years who had recovered from COVID-19. The CDR3 DNA is TGTGCCAGCAGTTTGTGGGTGCGGCAGCCCCAGCATTTT. This sequence encodes CASSLWVRQPQHF.